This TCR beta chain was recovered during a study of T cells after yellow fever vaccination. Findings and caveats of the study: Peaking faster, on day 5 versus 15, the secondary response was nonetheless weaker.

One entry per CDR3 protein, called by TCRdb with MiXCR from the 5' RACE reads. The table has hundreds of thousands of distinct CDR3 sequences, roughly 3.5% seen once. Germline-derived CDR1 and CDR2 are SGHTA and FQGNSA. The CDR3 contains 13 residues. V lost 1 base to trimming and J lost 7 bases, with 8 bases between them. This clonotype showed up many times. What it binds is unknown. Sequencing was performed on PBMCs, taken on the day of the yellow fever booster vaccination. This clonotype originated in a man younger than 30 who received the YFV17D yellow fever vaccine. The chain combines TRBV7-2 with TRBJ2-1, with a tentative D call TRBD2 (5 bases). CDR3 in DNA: TGTGCCAGCAGCTTAGGCCCGGGGAATGAGCAGTTCTTC. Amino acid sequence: CASSLGPGNEQFF.